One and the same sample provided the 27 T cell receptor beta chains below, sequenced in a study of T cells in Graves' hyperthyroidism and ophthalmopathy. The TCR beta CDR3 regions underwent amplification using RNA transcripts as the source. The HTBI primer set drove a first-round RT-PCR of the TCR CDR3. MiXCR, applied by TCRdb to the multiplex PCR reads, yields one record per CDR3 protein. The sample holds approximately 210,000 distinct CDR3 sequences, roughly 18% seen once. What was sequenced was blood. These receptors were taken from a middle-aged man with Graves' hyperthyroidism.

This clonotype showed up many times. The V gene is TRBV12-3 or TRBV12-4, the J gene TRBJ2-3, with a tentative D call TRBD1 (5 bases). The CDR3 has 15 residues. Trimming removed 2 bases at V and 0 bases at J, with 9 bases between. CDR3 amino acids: CASSLLQASTDTQYF. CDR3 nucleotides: TGTGCCAGCAGTTTATTACAGGCCAGCACAGATACGCAGTATTTT.

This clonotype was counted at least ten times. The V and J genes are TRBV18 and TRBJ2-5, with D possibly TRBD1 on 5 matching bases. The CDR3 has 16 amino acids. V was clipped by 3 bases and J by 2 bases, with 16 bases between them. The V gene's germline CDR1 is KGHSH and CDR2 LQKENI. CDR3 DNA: TGTGCCAGCTCACCCCGCGTGGGGCAGGGTCAAGAGACCCAGTACTTC. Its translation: CASSPRVGQGQETQYF.

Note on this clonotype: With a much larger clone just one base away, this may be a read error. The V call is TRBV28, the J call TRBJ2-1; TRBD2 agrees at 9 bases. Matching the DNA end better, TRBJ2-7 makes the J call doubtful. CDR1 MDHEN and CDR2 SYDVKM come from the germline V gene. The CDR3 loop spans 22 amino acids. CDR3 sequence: CASSFSFRLAENRESSYNEQYF. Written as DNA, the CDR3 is TGTGCCAGCAGTTTTAGCTTCCGACTAGCGGAGAATCGTGAGAGCTCCTACAATGAGCAGTACTTC.

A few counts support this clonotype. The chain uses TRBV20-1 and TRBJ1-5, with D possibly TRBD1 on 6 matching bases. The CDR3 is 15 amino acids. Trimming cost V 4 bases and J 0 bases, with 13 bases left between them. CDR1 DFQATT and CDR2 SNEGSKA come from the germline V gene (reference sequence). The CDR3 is CSATGQIHSNQPQHF. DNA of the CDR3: TGCAGTGCTACAGGACAGATCCATAGCAATCAGCCCCAGCATTTT.

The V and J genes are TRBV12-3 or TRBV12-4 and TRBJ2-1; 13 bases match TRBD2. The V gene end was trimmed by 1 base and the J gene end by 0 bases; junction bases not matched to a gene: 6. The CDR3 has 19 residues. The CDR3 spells CASSLVTSGRVSSYNEQFF. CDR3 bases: TGTGCCAGCAGTTTAGTAACTAGCGGGAGGGTTAGCTCCTACAATGAGCAGTTCTTC.

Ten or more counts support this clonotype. DNA of the CDR3: TGTGCCAGCACGCCTCTCGACCATAGCGGGATCACAGATACGCAGTATTTT. This encodes CASTPLDHSGITDTQYF. The J gene is TRBJ2-3, the V gene TRBV2; 8 nucleotides align to TRBD2. This CDR3 comprises 17 residues. The V gene end was trimmed by 7 bases and the J gene end by 2 bases; junction bases not matched to a gene: 14. From germline, CDR1 is SNHLY and CDR2 FYNNEI. Complete variable domain (other parts from reference TRBV2 and TRBJ2-3): EPEVTQTPSHQVTQMGQEVILRCVPISNHLYFYWYRQILGQKVEFLVSFYNNEISEKSEIFDDQFSVERPDGSNFTLKIRSTKLEDSAMYFCASTPLDHSGITDTQYFGPGTRLTVL.

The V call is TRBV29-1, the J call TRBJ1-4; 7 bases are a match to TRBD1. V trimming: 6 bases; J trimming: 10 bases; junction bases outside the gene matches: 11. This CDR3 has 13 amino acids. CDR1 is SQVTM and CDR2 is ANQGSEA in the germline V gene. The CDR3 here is CSVRTAAGGKLFF. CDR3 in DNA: TGCAGCGTCCGGACAGCAGCAGGGGGAAAACTGTTTTTT.

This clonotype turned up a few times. The CDR3, as DNA: TGCAGTGCTAGACATCCGGGACAGGGTATGGAGACCCAGTACTTC. Residues: CSARHPGQGMETQYF. The chain employs TRBV20-1 and TRBJ2-5; 9 bases align to TRBD1. J was trimmed by 5 bases and V by 2 bases; bases with no gene match: 9. The germline gives CDR1 DFQATT, CDR2 SNEGSKA (reference sequence). The CDR3 sequence is 15 residues long.

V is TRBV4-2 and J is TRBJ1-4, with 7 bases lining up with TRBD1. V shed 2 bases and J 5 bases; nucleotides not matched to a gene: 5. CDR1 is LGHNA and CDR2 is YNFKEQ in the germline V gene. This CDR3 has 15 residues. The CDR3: CASSQRGQVNEKLFF. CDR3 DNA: TGTGCCAGCAGCCAACGAGGACAGGTCAATGAAAAACTGTTTTTT.

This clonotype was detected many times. The CDR3 DNA is TGTGCCAGCAGCTTAAATTCACCCCTCCACTTT. Translation gives CASSLNSPLHF. The gene calls are TRBV5-5 and TRBJ1-6; no clear D. The CDR3 is 11 amino acids. Trimming took 2 bases from V and 7 from J, leaving 1 base between them. Germline values: CDR1 SGHKS, CDR2 YYEKEE (reference sequence).

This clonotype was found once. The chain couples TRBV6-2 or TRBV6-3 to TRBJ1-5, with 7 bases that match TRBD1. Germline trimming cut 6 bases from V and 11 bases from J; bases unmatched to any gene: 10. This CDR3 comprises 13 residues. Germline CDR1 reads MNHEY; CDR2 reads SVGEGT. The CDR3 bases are TGTGCCAGCAGCGGACAGGCGTGGTTGTCCCAGCATTTT. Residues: CASSGQAWLSQHF.

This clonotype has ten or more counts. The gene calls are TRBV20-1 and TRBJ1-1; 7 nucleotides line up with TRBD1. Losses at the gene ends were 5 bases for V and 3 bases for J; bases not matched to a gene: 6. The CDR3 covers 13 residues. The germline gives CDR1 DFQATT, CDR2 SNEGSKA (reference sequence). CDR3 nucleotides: TGCAGTGCTGTAACAGGGGTCCACACTGAAGCTTTCTTT. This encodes CSAVTGVHTEAFF.

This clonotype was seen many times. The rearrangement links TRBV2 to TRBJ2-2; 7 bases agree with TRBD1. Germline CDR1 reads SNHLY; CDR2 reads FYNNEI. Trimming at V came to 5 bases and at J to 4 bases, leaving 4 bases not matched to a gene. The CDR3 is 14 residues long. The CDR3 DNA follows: TGTGCCAGCAGTACAACAGGGGTCACCGGGGAGCTGTTTTTT. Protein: CASSTTGVTGELFF.

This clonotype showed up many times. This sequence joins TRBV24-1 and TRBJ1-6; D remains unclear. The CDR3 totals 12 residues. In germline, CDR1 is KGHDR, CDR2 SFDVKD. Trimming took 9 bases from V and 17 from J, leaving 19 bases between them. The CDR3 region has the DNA TGTGCCACCGAATCTTCTGTCGGTTCGGTCCACTTT. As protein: CATESSVGSVHF.

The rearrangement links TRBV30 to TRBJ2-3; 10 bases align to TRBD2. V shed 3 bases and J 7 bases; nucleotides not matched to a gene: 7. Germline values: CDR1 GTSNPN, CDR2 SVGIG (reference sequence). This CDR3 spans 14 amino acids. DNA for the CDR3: TGTGCCTGGAGAGCGGGAGGGCCTCAGAATACGCAGTATTTT. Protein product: CAWRAGGPQNTQYF.

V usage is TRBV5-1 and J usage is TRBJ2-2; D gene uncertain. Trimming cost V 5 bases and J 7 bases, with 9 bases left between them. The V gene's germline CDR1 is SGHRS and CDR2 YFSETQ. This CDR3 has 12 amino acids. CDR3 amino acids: CASRVQDGELFF. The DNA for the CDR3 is TGCGCCAGCAGGGTCCAGGACGGGGAGCTGTTTTTT.

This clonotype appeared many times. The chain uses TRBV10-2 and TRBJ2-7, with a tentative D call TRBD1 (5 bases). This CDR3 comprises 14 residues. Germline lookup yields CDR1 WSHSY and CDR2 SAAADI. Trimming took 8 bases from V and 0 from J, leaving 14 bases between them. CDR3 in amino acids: CASFDSRRSYEQYF. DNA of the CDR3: TGCGCCAGCTTTGACAGCCGTCGCTCCTACGAGCAGTACTTC.

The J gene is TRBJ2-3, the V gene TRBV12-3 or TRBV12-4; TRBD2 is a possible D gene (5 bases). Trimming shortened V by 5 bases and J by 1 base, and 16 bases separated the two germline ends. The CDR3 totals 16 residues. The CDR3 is CASSIHLAGRTDTQYF. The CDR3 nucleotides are TGTGCCAGCAGTATCCATCTGGCGGGCCGCACAGATACGCAGTATTTT.

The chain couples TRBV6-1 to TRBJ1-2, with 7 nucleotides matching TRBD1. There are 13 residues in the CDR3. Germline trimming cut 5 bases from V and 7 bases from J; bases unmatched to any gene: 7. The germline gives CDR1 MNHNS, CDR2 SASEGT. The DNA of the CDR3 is TGTGCCAGCAGTCGACAGGGAGGGTCTGGCTACACCTTC. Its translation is CASSRQGGSGYTF.

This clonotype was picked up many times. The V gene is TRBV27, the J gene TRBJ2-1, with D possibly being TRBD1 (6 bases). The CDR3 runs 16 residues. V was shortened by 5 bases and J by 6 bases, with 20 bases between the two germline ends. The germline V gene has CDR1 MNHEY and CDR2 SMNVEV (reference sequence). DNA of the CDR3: TGTGCCAGCAGTCCTAACAGGGACCAAATCACCAATGAGCAGTTCTTC. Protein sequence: CASSPNRDQITNEQFF.

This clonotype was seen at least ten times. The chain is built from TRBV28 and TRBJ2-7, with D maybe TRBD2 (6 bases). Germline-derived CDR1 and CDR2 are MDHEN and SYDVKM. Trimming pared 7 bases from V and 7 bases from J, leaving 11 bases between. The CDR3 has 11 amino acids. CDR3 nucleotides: TGTGCCAGCACTGGGGGAGGTGAGCAGTACTTC. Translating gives CASTGGGEQYF.

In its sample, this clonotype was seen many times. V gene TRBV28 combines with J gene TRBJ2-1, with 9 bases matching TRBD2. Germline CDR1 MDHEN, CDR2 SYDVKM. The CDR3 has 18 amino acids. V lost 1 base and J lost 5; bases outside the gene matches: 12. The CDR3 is CASSLFPSGALKDNEQFF. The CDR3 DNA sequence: TGTGCCAGCAGTTTATTTCCTAGCGGGGCCCTTAAGGACAATGAGCAGTTCTTC.

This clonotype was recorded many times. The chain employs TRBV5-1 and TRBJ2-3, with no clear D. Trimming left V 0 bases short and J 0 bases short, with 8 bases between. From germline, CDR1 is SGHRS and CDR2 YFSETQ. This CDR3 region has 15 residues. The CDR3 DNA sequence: TGCGCCAGCAGCTTGGGAACTCAGAGCACAGATACGCAGTATTTT. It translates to CASSLGTQSTDTQYF.

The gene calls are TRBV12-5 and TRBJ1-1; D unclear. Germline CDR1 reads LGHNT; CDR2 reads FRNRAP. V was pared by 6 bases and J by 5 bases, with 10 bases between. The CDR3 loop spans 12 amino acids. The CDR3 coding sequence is TGTGCTAGTGGCAACGGGCGGACTGAAGCTTTCTTT. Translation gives CASGNGRTEAFF. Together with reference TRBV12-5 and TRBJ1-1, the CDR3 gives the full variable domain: DARVTQTPRHKVTEMGQEVTMRCQPILGHNTVFWYRQTMMQGLELLAYFRNRAPLDDSGMPKDRFSAEMPDATLATLKIQPSEPRDSAVYFCASGNGRTEAFFGQGTRLTVV.

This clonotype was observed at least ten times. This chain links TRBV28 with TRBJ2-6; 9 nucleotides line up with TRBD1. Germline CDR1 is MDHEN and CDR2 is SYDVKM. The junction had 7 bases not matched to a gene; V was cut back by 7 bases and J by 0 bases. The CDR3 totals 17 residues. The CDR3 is CASTHGQGRSGANVLTF. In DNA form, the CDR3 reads TGTGCCAGCACTCACGGACAGGGGCGCTCTGGGGCCAACGTCCTGACTTTC. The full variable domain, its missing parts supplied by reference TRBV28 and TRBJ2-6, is DVKVTQSSRYLVKRTGEKVFLECVQDMDHENMFWYRQDPGLGLRLIYFSYDVKMKEKGDIPEGYSVSREKKERFSLILESASTNQTSMYLCASTHGQGRSGANVLTFGAGSRLTVL.

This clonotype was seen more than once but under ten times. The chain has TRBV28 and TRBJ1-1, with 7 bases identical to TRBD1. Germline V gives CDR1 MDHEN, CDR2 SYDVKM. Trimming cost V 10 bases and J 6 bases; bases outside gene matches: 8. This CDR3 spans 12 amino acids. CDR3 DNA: TGTGCCACCAAAGGGGGCGGTCCTGAAGCTTTCTTT. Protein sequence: CATKGGGPEAFF.

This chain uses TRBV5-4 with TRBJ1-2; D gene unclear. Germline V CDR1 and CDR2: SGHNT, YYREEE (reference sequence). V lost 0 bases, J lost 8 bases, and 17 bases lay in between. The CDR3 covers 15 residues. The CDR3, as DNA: TGTGCCAGCAGCTTGGGGGTTTCCGGGATCGGAGGCTACACCTTC. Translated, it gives CASSLGVSGIGGYTF.